This TCR beta chain was identified in a study of blood T cells in healthy people across ages. With a J-beta primer mix and a sample-barcoded 5' primer, a second PCR ran about 7 to 12 cycles. Through a template-switch adaptor with 12 random nucleotides, each cDNA molecule received a tag. TCRdb recomputed calls from the 5' RACE reads with MiXCR, one row per CDR3 protein. The data contain about 970,000 distinct CDR3 sequences, 45% to 60% of them seen just once; the ten biggest clones take up 20% to 25%. This clonotype was seen more than once but under ten times. The amount of total RNA extracted per sample was at least 6 micrograms. The CDR3 is 15 residues long. The germline V and J ends were trimmed by 4 bases and 5 bases, with 14 bases remaining between them. The germline V gene has CDR1 KGHDR and CDR2 SFDVKD.

This sequence originates from an older woman in good health. The sequencing input was blood. The V call is TRBV24-1, the J call TRBJ2-4; possible D gene TRBD1, 8 bases. The chain's CDR3 is CATSEGGTGENIQYF. The CDR3 DNA reads as TGTGCCACCAGTGAGGGGGGGACAGGAGAAAACATTCAGTACTTC.